This TCR beta chain was sequenced for a study of control samples from healthy donors and cancer patients. The CDR3 extends over 18 amino acids. The J segment lost 0 bases and the V segment lost 8 bases, leaving 9 bases of the junction unmatched. In germline, CDR1 is MDHEN, CDR2 SYDVKM. Profiling relied on immunoSEQ multiplex PCR, and the TCRdb table lists in-frame clones only, not all of them. The sample yields roughly 160,000 clones, roughly 88% seen once. Sequencing was carried out using blood. The TCR was taken from a woman aged 25 to 39 in good health. The chain couples TRBV28 to TRBJ2-1, with TRBD2 matching over 14 bases. The CDR3 loop is CASEKGLAGAPSYNEQFF. CDR3 nucleotides: TGTGCCAGCGAAAAGGGACTAGCGGGAGCTCCCTCCTACAATGAGCAGTTCTTC.